These T cell receptor beta chains were read from a single sample in a study of T cell clusters in autoimmune cytopenias. TCRdb re-called the multiplex PCR reads and catalogs CDR3 proteins one per entry, DNA excluded. Across over a thousand distinct CDR3 sequences, the top ten clones capture around 60% of the sample. The same sample was also studied in work on T cell repertoires in aging, cancer and after chemotherapy.

The material sequenced was peripheral blood. The origin of the receptors is a human donor with chronic lymphocytic leukemia. The CDR3 runs from the conserved cysteine through the conserved F or W. The order of the fields is CDR3 length, J gene, clone size, V gene, CDR3 protein. Clone size is shown for a subset of rows, as once, few, many or a class of expanded clone.

len: 14
j_gene: TRBJ2-5
abundance: medium-sized
v_gene: TRBV5-5
CDR3aa: CASSGTSGRETQYF

len: 13
j_gene: TRBJ2-7
abundance: medium-sized
v_gene: TRBV10-3
CDR3aa: CAISGLGLYEQYF

len: 12
j_gene: TRBJ1-1
abundance: medium-sized
v_gene: TRBV19
CDR3aa: CASSEGPWEAFF

len: 12
j_gene: TRBJ2-7
abundance: -
v_gene: TRBV20-1
CDR3aa: CSASPGRDEQYF

len: 12
j_gene: TRBJ2-7
abundance: medium-sized
v_gene: TRBV19
CDR3aa: CASSAGVYEQYF

len: 16
j_gene: TRBJ1-2
abundance: -
v_gene: TRBV5-5
CDR3aa: CASSPLTGGKGYGYTF

len: 14
j_gene: TRBJ2-7
abundance: medium-sized
v_gene: TRBV30
CDR3aa: CAWRKTGNSYEQYF

len: 15
j_gene: TRBJ2-7
abundance: medium-sized
v_gene: TRBV7-9
CDR3aa: CASSLGAGRPYEQYF

len: 15
j_gene: TRBJ2-7
abundance: -
v_gene: TRBV12-3/TRBV12-4
CDR3aa: CASSPTDRYPYEQYF

len: 14
j_gene: TRBJ1-6
abundance: -
v_gene: TRBV5-5
CDR3aa: CASSSQVDNSPLHF

len: 13
j_gene: TRBJ1-5
abundance: -
v_gene: TRBV20-1
CDR3aa: CSARGGGNQPQHF

len: 14
j_gene: TRBJ2-7
abundance: medium-sized
v_gene: TRBV18
CDR3aa: CASSPGTETYEQYF